A single sample gave rise to the 17 T cell receptor beta chains below, sequenced in a study of cytomegalovirus exposure and HLA in healthy donors. The PCR used 60 Vbeta and 13 Jbeta primers. Profiling relied on immunoSEQ multiplex PCR, and the TCRdb table lists in-frame clones only, not all of them. This sample carries roughly 180,000 clones, 80% to 85% of them seen once, and the ten largest clones take about 1%. The sequenced material came from PBMCs. The receptors shown here come from a man aged 30-40 years in good health and CMV-seronegative.

The chain joins TRBV7-9 to TRBJ1-6, with D perhaps TRBD1 (5 bases). This CDR3 has 15 amino acids. Germline values: CDR1 SEHNR, CDR2 FQNEAQ (reference sequence). The V end was cut by 9 bases, the J end by 0 bases, with 12 bases between. CDR3 coding DNA: TGTGCCAGTGACAGCGCGAGCTCCTATAATTCACCCCTCCACTTT. Its protein is CASDSASSYNSPLHF.

The chain uses TRBV5-5 and TRBJ2-1; D is unresolved. V gave up 0 bases and J gave up 3 bases, with 7 bases separating them. Germline V gene lookup returns CDR1 SGHKS and CDR2 YYEKEE (reference sequence). This CDR3 region has 14 residues. As DNA, the CDR3 is TGTGCCAGCAGCTTGGAGACAAGCTACAATGAGCAGTTCTTC. It codes for CASSLETSYNEQFF.

The chain has TRBV2 and TRBJ2-2; 7 bases agree with TRBD1. This CDR3 has 15 residues. J gave up 6 bases and V 5 bases, and 9 bases lay outside the gene matches. Germline V CDR1 and CDR2: SNHLY, FYNNEI. CDR3 nucleotides: TGTGCCAGCAGTTCCCGGGACAGCTGGGCCGGGGAGCTGTTTTTT. This encodes CASSSRDSWAGELFF.

This clone appeared once. The chain recombines TRBV11-3 with TRBJ2-2, with 8 bases fitting TRBD1. This CDR3 spans 16 amino acids. V dropped 3 bases and J dropped 7; count of bases not matched to a gene: 10. Germline V gene sequence: CDR1 SGHNT, CDR2 YENEEA. The CDR3 region is CASSFTRTGSGGELFF. The CDR3 DNA follows: TGTGCCAGCAGCTTCACCAGGACAGGGAGTGGCGGGGAGCTGTTTTTT. Using reference TRBV11-3 and TRBJ2-2 for the parts outside the CDR3, the full variable domain is EAGVVQSPRYKIIEKKQPVAFWCNPISGHNTLYWYLQNLGQGPELLIRYENEEAVDDSQLPKDRFSAERLKGVDSTLKIQPAELGDSAVYLCASSFTRTGSGGELFFGEGSRLTVL.

Worth noting for this clone: Within the sample, other DNA sequences also encode this same CDR3. The J gene is TRBJ1-5, the V gene TRBV7-9, with a tentative D call TRBD1 (5 bases). The CDR3 extends over 15 amino acids. Germline values: CDR1 SEHNR, CDR2 FQNEAQ (reference sequence). The V end was cut by 0 bases, the J end by 4 bases, with 10 bases between. The CDR3 bases are TGTGCCAGCAGCTTAGCTGGGGGGGGAAATCAGCCCCAGCATTTT. This gives the protein CASSLAGGGNQPQHF.

The gene calls are TRBV5-5 and TRBJ2-5; D possibly corresponds to TRBD1 (5 bases). V lost 2 bases and J 3 bases, leaving 11 bases between the germline ends. There are 14 residues in the CDR3. The germline gives CDR1 SGHKS, CDR2 YYEKEE (reference sequence). In nucleotides, the CDR3 is TGTGCCAGCAGCTTAATAGGGGCTGAAGAGACCCAGTACTTC. Amino acids: CASSLIGAEETQYF. The full variable domain, in which reference TRBV5-5 and TRBJ2-5 provide the parts outside the CDR3, is DAGVTQSPTHLIKTRGQQVTLRCSPISGHKSVSWYQQVLGQGPQFIFQYYEKEERGRGNFPDRFSARQFPNYSSELNVNALLLGDSALYLCASSLIGAEETQYFGPGTRLLVL.

This clone was seen more than once but under ten times. The chain couples TRBV9 to TRBJ2-1; the D gene is possibly TRBD2 (6 bases). Trimming stripped 0 bases from V and 8 bases from J, with 12 bases between. CDR3 length: 14 residues. Germline CDR1 SGDLS, CDR2 YYNGEE. The CDR3 nucleotides are TGTGCCAGCAGCGTAGGTGGAGGGTATCATGAGCAGTTCTTC. Its protein product is CASSVGGGYHEQFF.

This sequence joins TRBV7-2 and TRBJ2-7; D gene uncertain. Trimming removed 2 bases from V and 0 bases from J, with 8 bases in between. CDR1 is SGHTA, CDR2 FQGNSA, per germline. This CDR3 has 14 amino acids. As DNA, the CDR3 is TGTGCCAGCAGCTTATCAGGTAGCTCCTACGAGCAGTACTTC. Its protein product is CASSLSGSSYEQYF.

The V gene is TRBV30, the J gene TRBJ2-3; 8 bases align to TRBD2. Germline lookup yields CDR1 GTSNPN and CDR2 SVGIG (reference sequence). This CDR3 contains 15 residues. V dropped 6 bases and J dropped 6; count of bases not matched to a gene: 14. CDR3 in amino acids: CACEWAGGSGDTQYF. DNA of the CDR3: TGTGCCTGTGAGTGGGCGGGGGGTTCTGGTGATACGCAGTATTTT.

The chain is built from TRBV28 and TRBJ2-5; D perhaps matches TRBD2 (6 bases). The CDR3 covers 14 residues. CDR1 is MDHEN, CDR2 SYDVKM, per germline. V was clipped by 5 bases and J by 5 bases, with 15 bases between them. CDR3 coding DNA: TGTGCCAGCAGTCCCCGCCGGGGGAGGGAGACCCAGTACTTC. This sequence encodes CASSPRRGRETQYF. Using reference TRBV28 and TRBJ2-5 for the parts outside the CDR3, the full variable domain is DVKVTQSSRYLVKRTGEKVFLECVQDMDHENMFWYRQDPGLGLRLIYFSYDVKMKEKGDIPEGYSVSREKKERFSLILESASTNQTSMYLCASSPRRGRETQYFGPGTRLLVL.

The chain links TRBV15 to TRBJ2-7, with 12 bases lining up with TRBD1. V shed 3 bases, J shed 7 bases, and the junction held 4 bases outside the gene matches. The V gene's germline CDR1 is LNHNV and CDR2 YYDKDF (reference sequence). The CDR3 runs 14 residues. DNA of the CDR3: TGTGCCACCAGCAGGGGACAGGGGGCCGAAGAGCAGTACTTC. It codes for CATSRGQGAEEQYF.

The rearrangement links TRBV11-3 to TRBJ2-5, with 9 bases fitting TRBD2. The CDR3 is 17 amino acids. J gave up 4 bases and V 1 base, and 10 bases lay outside the gene matches. Germline loops: CDR1 SGHNT, CDR2 YENEEA. CDR3 region: CASSLGSLASGTETQYF. The CDR3 bases are TGTGCCAGCAGCTTAGGATCGCTAGCTAGCGGGACAGAGACCCAGTACTTC.

Worth noting for this clone: Other DNA variants within this sample encode the same CDR3. The V call is TRBV29-1, the J call TRBJ2-7; weak D call: TRBD1 (6 bases). In germline, CDR1 is SQVTM, CDR2 ANQGSEA. V was pared by 4 bases and J by 3 bases, with 7 bases between. CDR3 length: 11 residues. CDR3 sequence reads: CSVGRGYEQYF. The CDR3 DNA reads TGCAGCGTTGGCAGGGGCTACGAGCAGTACTTC.

Only one count was recorded for this clone. CDR3 loop: CASSLGEVGHTDTQYF. Here the CDR3 DNA reads TGTGCCAGCAGCTTAGGGGAGGTGGGACACACAGATACGCAGTATTTT. V and J are TRBV13 and TRBJ2-3; D perhaps matches TRBD1 (6 bases). Germline CDR1 reads PRHDT; CDR2 reads FYEKMQ (reference sequence). The CDR3 extends over 16 amino acids. Trimming cost V 0 bases and J 2 bases, with 12 bases left between them.

This rearrangement joins TRBV6-1 to TRBJ2-7; TRBD2 matches at 12 bases. The V gene end was trimmed by 4 bases and the J gene end by 2 bases; junction bases not matched to a gene: 3. Germline V gene sequence: CDR1 MNHNS, CDR2 SASEGT. The CDR3 runs 15 residues. CDR3 loop: CASSATSGSPYEQYF. The CDR3 DNA is TGTGCCAGCAGTGCGACTAGCGGGAGTCCCTACGAGCAGTACTTC.

V and J are TRBV7-6 and TRBJ2-1; 10 bases line up with TRBD2. CDR1 is SGHVS, CDR2 FNYEAQ, per germline. The V gene end was trimmed by 6 bases and the J gene end by 5 bases; junction bases not matched to a gene: 10. This CDR3 spans 16 amino acids. This CDR3 is CASSPSRGLAHNEQFF. CDR3 sequence (DNA): TGTGCCAGCAGTCCCTCTCGGGGACTAGCGCACAATGAGCAGTTCTTC.

The rearrangement joins TRBV7-9 to TRBJ2-7, with D possibly matching TRBD2 (5 bases). Germline V lookup: CDR1 SEHNR, CDR2 FQNEAQ (reference sequence). Trimming stripped 4 bases from V and 3 bases from J, with 19 bases between. The CDR3 has 16 amino acids. CDR3: CASSYGPGNSFYEQYF. CDR3 DNA sequence: TGTGCCAGCAGCTACGGACCGGGGAATTCGTTCTACGAGCAGTACTTC. Based on the CDR3 plus reference TRBV7-9 and TRBJ2-7, the full variable domain is DTGVSQNPRHKITKRGQNVTFRCDPISEHNRLYWYRQTLGQGPEFLTYFQNEAQLEKSRLLSDRFSAERPKGSFSTLEIQRTEQGDSAMYLCASSYGPGNSFYEQYFGPGTRLTVT.